The 22 T cell receptor beta chains below were found in one sample sequenced in a study of blood T cell repertoires in COVID-19. Sequencing was performed with immunoSEQ multiplex PCR; in TCRdb, only in-frame clones are kept and a portion is missing. The sample lists about 300,000 clones, 88% seen once, with 9.4% in the top ten. Input material: peripheral blood. Receptor source: a man between 18 and 35 years old with active or convalescent COVID-19.

This chain connects TRBV19 to TRBJ2-5; 7 bases map to TRBD2. Germline trimming cut 6 bases from V and 5 bases from J; bases unmatched to any gene: 6. The CDR3 has 13 amino acids. Germline loops: CDR1 LNHDA, CDR2 SQIVND (reference sequence). This CDR3 reads CASSSGIGETQYF. The DNA of the CDR3 is TGTGCCAGTAGCAGCGGGATCGGGGAGACCCAGTACTTC. Combining the CDR3 with reference TRBV19 and TRBJ2-5 gives the whole variable domain DGGITQSPKYLFRKEGQNVTLSCEQNLNHDAMYWYRQDPGQGLRLIYYSQIVNDFQKGDIAEGYSVSREKKESFPLTVTSAQKNPTAFYLCASSSGIGETQYFGPGTRLLVL.

The chain is built from TRBV6-6 and TRBJ1-2; possible D gene TRBD1, 6 bases. The CDR3 spans 12 residues. Deletions cut 7 bases from V and 5 bases from J, with 11 bases between. Germline V gene data show CDR1 as MNHNY and CDR2 as SVGAGI (reference sequence). The CDR3 sequence: CASKPDSYGYTF. The CDR3 region has the DNA TGTGCCAGCAAGCCGGACAGTTATGGCTACACCTTC.

The rearrangement uses TRBV5-1 and TRBJ2-2; D is unresolved. Trimming took 7 bases from V and 1 from J, leaving 11 bases between them. CDR1 and CDR2 (germline): SGHRS, YFSETQ. The CDR3 contains 14 residues. CDR3 residues: CASRGILNTGELFF. CDR3 nucleotides: TGCGCCAGCCGAGGAATCCTGAACACCGGGGAGCTGTTTTTT.

This clone has only one observation. This chain joins TRBV27 and TRBJ2-5, with 9 bases that match TRBD1. The ends lost 6 bases at V and 10 bases at J; junction bases unmatched: 12. The CDR3 extends over 14 amino acids. Germline V CDR1 and CDR2: MNHEY, SMNVEV (reference sequence). This CDR3 is CASRPPGQGMDQYF. CDR3 in DNA: TGTGCCAGCAGACCACCGGGACAGGGAATGGACCAGTACTTC.

This clone has a handful of counts. This chain's CDR3 is CASSRGLLYEKLFF. The CDR3 DNA is TGTGCCAGCAGCCGGGGACTGTTGTATGAAAAACTGTTTTTT. The genes are TRBV5-6 and TRBJ1-4, with D tentatively TRBD1 (5 bases). Per the germline V gene, CDR1 is SGHDT and CDR2 is YYEEEE. The CDR3 sequence is 14 residues long. The V gene lost 4 bases and the J gene lost 6 bases, with 13 bases spanning the gap.

This chain connects TRBV5-1 to TRBJ2-3, with 9 positions matching TRBD2. This CDR3 spans 15 amino acids. Trimming took 5 bases from V and 0 from J; bases not matched to a gene: 4. Germline-derived CDR1 and CDR2 are SGHRS and YFSETQ. The CDR3 loop reads CASRASGGSTDTQYF. In DNA form, the CDR3 reads TGCGCCAGCAGGGCGAGCGGGGGGAGCACAGATACGCAGTATTTT.

Comments on this clone: Other DNA sequences of this sample code for an identical CDR3. The V and J genes are TRBV7-3 and TRBJ1-1; D gene unclear. The CDR3 runs 13 residues. Germline V gene lookup returns CDR1 SGHTA and CDR2 FQGTGA. V was pared by 2 bases and J by 1 base, with 5 bases between. The chain's CDR3 is CASSLQENTEAFF. For the CDR3, the DNA is TGTGCCAGCAGCTTACAGGAGAACACTGAAGCTTTCTTT.

This clone was counted only a few times. This chain joins TRBV7-3 and TRBJ1-6; D remains unclear. Germline CDR1 reads SGHTA; CDR2 reads FQGTGA. Deletions cut 1 base from V and 10 bases from J, with 8 bases between. The length of the CDR3 is 13 residues. Written as DNA, the CDR3 is TGTGCCAGCAGCTTAAACTATGGGTCACCCCTCCACTTT. Its translation: CASSLNYGSPLHF. The full variable domain, in which reference TRBV7-3 and TRBJ1-6 provide the parts outside the CDR3, is GAGVSQTPSNKVTEKGKYVELRCDPISGHTALYWYRQSLGQGPEFLIYFQGTGAADDSGLPNDRFFAVRPEGSVSTLKIQRTERGDSAVYLCASSLNYGSPLHFGNGTRLTVT.

V usage is TRBV12-3 or TRBV12-4 and J usage is TRBJ2-7; 7 bases are shared with TRBD2. V trimming: 6 bases; J trimming: 3 bases; junction bases outside the gene matches: 5. The CDR3 length is 13 residues. The CDR3 nucleotides read TGTGCCAGCAGGGGAGCGGGGTTCTACGAGCAGTACTTC. Translation gives CASRGAGFYEQYF.

The chain has TRBV5-6 and TRBJ1-2; 7 bases agree with TRBD1. The CDR3 has 18 residues. CDR1 SGHDT and CDR2 YYEEEE come from the germline V gene. J was trimmed by 0 bases and V by 1 base; bases with no gene match: 12. The CDR3 protein is CASSLIVDRSTANYGYTF. The CDR3 nucleotides read TGTGCCAGCAGCTTGATAGTGGACAGGTCGACGGCTAACTATGGCTACACCTTC.

The chain combines TRBV4-1 with TRBJ2-1, with 9 positions matching TRBD2. The V gene end was trimmed by 6 bases and the J gene end by 5 bases; junction bases not matched to a gene: 11. The CDR3 is 16 amino acids. Germline assignment: CDR1 MGHRA and CDR2 YSYEKL. The CDR3 loop is CASRPNPSGEDNEQFF. In DNA form, the CDR3 reads TGCGCCAGCAGACCTAATCCTAGCGGGGAAGACAATGAGCAGTTCTTC.

This chain links TRBV7-9 with TRBJ1-1; unclear D gene. Deletions cut 1 base from V and 1 base from J, with 13 bases between. Germline V lookup: CDR1 SEHNR, CDR2 FQNEAQ (reference sequence). The CDR3 contains 16 residues. As DNA, the CDR3 is TGTGCCAGCAGCTTAGGAGGCAGTTTGGGGAACACTGAAGCTTTCTTT. It encodes CASSLGGSLGNTEAFF. The full variable domain, with the rest looked up from reference TRBV7-9 and TRBJ1-1, is DTGVSQNPRHKITKRGQNVTFRCDPISEHNRLYWYRQTLGQGPEFLTYFQNEAQLEKSRLLSDRFSAERPKGSFSTLEIQRTEQGDSAMYLCASSLGGSLGNTEAFFGQGTRLTVV.

This clone was recorded a few times. V usage is TRBV19 and J usage is TRBJ2-5; D is ambiguous. The CDR3 contains 13 residues. The germline V and J ends were trimmed by 4 bases and 2 bases, with 8 bases remaining between them. Germline CDR1 LNHDA, CDR2 SQIVND (reference sequence). This CDR3 reads CASSRLVQETQYF. CDR3 in DNA: TGTGCCAGTAGTAGGCTGGTACAAGAGACCCAGTACTTC.

The chain combines TRBV7-2 with TRBJ1-3, with D perhaps matching TRBD1 (5 bases). V was clipped by 2 bases and J by 1 base, with 18 bases between them. CDR1 and CDR2 (germline): SGHTA, FQGNSA. This CDR3 is 18 amino acids long. Written as DNA, the CDR3 is TGTGCCAGCAGCTTACTTCTCCACAGGCGCAAGTCTGGAAACACCATATATTTT. It specifies CASSLLLHRRKSGNTIYF.

The rearrangement uses TRBV15 and TRBJ2-7, with 9 bases lining up with TRBD1. The germline CDR1 and CDR2 sequences are LNHNV and YYDKDF (reference sequence). The CDR3 totals 15 residues. V was clipped by 1 base and J by 1 base; unmatched bases: 2. For the CDR3, the DNA is TGTGCCACCAGCAGAGGTGGACAGGGGTCCTACGAGCAGTACTTC. Encoded protein: CATSRGGQGSYEQYF.

J is TRBJ2-1 and V is TRBV7-3; 7 nucleotides align to TRBD1. The CDR3 covers 14 residues. The germline gives CDR1 SGHTA, CDR2 FQGTGA. Trimming at V came to 2 bases and at J to 15 bases, leaving 13 bases not matched to a gene. The chain's CDR3 is CASSLEGQSVPWFF. In DNA form, the CDR3 reads TGTGCCAGCAGCTTAGAGGGACAGAGTGTCCCTTGGTTCTTC.

The chain has TRBV4-3 and TRBJ1-6; possible D gene TRBD1, 5 bases. Trimming shortened V by 0 bases and J by 9 bases, and 15 bases separated the two germline ends. The CDR3 sequence is 16 residues long. Germline lookup yields CDR1 LGHNA and CDR2 YSLEER. The CDR3 is CASSQDRDFWRSPLHF. CDR3 nucleotides: TGCGCCAGCAGCCAAGATAGGGACTTTTGGCGTTCACCCCTCCACTTT.

In DNA, the CDR3 is TGTGCCATCAGTGATCCCAGGATATCCCACGAGCAGTACTTC. Its translation: CAISDPRISHEQYF. The chain has TRBV10-3 and TRBJ2-7; D is uncertain. CDR1 is ENHRY and CDR2 is SYGVKD in the germline V gene. The CDR3 spans 14 residues. V was pared by 3 bases and J by 5 bases, with 14 bases between.

This chain links TRBV4-3 with TRBJ1-1, with D possibly being TRBD1 (5 bases). The germline CDR1 and CDR2 sequences are LGHNA and YSLEER. Trimming shortened V by 0 bases and J by 6 bases, and 17 bases separated the two germline ends. This CDR3 region has 16 residues. The CDR3 is CASSQEMGGVYAEAFF. Here the CDR3 DNA reads TGCGCCAGCAGCCAAGAGATGGGGGGAGTGTACGCTGAAGCTTTCTTT.

The chain links TRBV6-5 to TRBJ2-3; a possible D gene is TRBD1 (6 bases). V lost 2 bases, J lost 7 bases, and 13 bases lay in between. The germline V gene encodes CDR1 MNHEY and CDR2 SVGAGI. CDR3 length: 14 amino acids. CDR3 sequence reads: CASSYRDTSYTQYF. CDR3 DNA: TGTGCCAGCAGTTACAGGGACACCTCTTATACGCAGTATTTT.

This clone was counted once. The CDR3 here is CASGYRGDYGYTF. In DNA, the CDR3 is TGTGCCAGCGGTTACAGGGGGGACTATGGCTACACCTTC. This chain connects TRBV6-4 to TRBJ1-2; 8 bases align to TRBD1. This CDR3 comprises 13 residues. Germline V lookup: CDR1 MRHNA, CDR2 SNTAGT. The junction had 5 bases not matched to a gene; V was cut back by 8 bases and J by 3 bases.

This chain links TRBV5-1 with TRBJ1-6; possibly TRBD1 for D (6 bases). Between the trimmed V and J ends, which lost 4 bases and 2 bases, there was a span of 10 bases. The CDR3 covers 15 residues. Germline V lookup: CDR1 SGHRS, CDR2 YFSETQ. The CDR3 region has the DNA TGCGCCAGCAGCGCCAGGGACACCTATAATTCACCCCTCCACTTT. This translates into CASSARDTYNSPLHF. Based on the CDR3 plus reference TRBV5-1 and TRBJ1-6, the full variable domain is KAGVTQTPRYLIKTRGQQVTLSCSPISGHRSVSWYQQTPGQGLQFLFEYFSETQRNKGNFPGRFSGRQFSNSRSEMNVSTLELGDSALYLCASSARDTYNSPLHFGNGTRLTVT.